The 24 T cell receptor beta chains below all came from one sample that was sequenced in a study of T cell repertoires in cytomegalovirus infection. TCRdb called the reads again in MiXCR, with one record for every CDR3 protein. Of about 130,000 distinct CDR3 sequences listed, more than 20% were seen once; the top ten hold approximately 35%. The antigens of these receptors remain unknown. Sequencing used PBMCs, sequenced either directly or after in vitro stimulation (not recorded which). These receptors all come from a human donor in good health (CMV status not recorded). Some clones in this sample may be carry-over from other donors' samples.

The genes are TRBV7-2 and TRBJ2-1; TRBD2 matches 13 bases. V shed 4 bases, J shed 9 bases, and the junction held 9 bases outside the gene matches. The germline gives CDR1 SGHTA, CDR2 FQGNSA. The CDR3 totals 16 residues. DNA of the CDR3: TGTGCCAGCAGCTCCAAGTGGACTAGCGGGAGCCCTGAGCAGTTCTTC. The encoded protein is CASSSKWTSGSPEQFF.

This clonotype was detected only a few times. V and J are TRBV12-3 or TRBV12-4 and TRBJ1-3, with D unresolved. This CDR3 comprises 14 residues. Trimming cost V 4 bases and J 0 bases, with 7 bases left between them. CDR3: CASSSRSSGNTIYF. The DNA of the CDR3 is TGTGCCAGCAGTTCCAGGAGCTCTGGAAACACCATATATTTT.

This clonotype was seen only a few times. The chain recombines TRBV4-1 with TRBJ2-1; no reliable D call. CDR1 and CDR2 from the germline V gene are MGHRA and YSYEKL. This CDR3 spans 14 amino acids. Trimming removed 2 bases from V and 10 bases from J, with 15 bases in between. CDR3 protein: CASSQPVLATEQFF. The CDR3 bases are TGCGCCAGCAGCCAACCCGTTCTGGCGACAGAGCAGTTCTTC.

This chain connects TRBV24-1 to TRBJ2-4; D remains unclear. The CDR3 spans 13 residues. V shed 4 bases and J shed 0 bases, with 3 bases lying between them. Germline CDR1 reads KGHDR; CDR2 reads SFDVKD. Here the CDR3 DNA reads TGTGCCACCAGTGACGGAGCCAAAAACATTCAGTACTTC. Translating it yields CATSDGAKNIQYF.

This clonotype showed up many times. CDR3 DNA sequence: TGTGCCAGCGGGACTAGCGGGAGAGTTACAGATACGCAGTATTTT. Translating it yields CASGTSGRVTDTQYF. The chain employs TRBV11-3 and TRBJ2-3; 14 bases align to TRBD2. Germline lookup yields CDR1 SGHNT and CDR2 YENEEA. After removal of 8 bases from V and 3 bases from J, the junction contained 4 bases not matched to a gene. This CDR3 has 15 residues.

This chain joins TRBV11-2 and TRBJ2-3, with a weak D call TRBD1 (6 bases). V lost 4 bases, J lost 6 bases, and 14 bases lay in between. CDR3 length: 14 residues. Per the germline V gene, CDR1 is SGHAT and CDR2 is FQNNGV. The CDR3 here is CASSSRTAPDTQYF. CDR3 bases: TGTGCCAGCAGCTCCCGGACAGCCCCCGATACGCAGTATTTT. Looking up the rest from reference TRBV11-2 and TRBJ2-3 gives the full variable domain: EAGVAQSPRYKIIEKRQSVAFWCNPISGHATLYWYQQILGQGPKLLIQFQNNGVVDDSQLPKDRFSAERLKGVDSTLKIQPAKLEDSAVYLCASSSRTAPDTQYFGPGTRLTVL.

This clonotype has ten or more counts. The chain has TRBV7-8 and TRBJ1-2; D is unresolved. CDR1 is SGHVS and CDR2 is FQNEAQ in the germline V gene. CDR3 size: 14 residues. V was cut by 3 bases and J by 4 bases, with 12 bases left in between. The CDR3, as DNA: TGTGCCAGCAGCTTTCATCTGGGTTTCTATGGCTACACCTTC. Amino acid sequence: CASSFHLGFYGYTF.

V is TRBV3-1 and J is TRBJ2-3; a weak D match, TRBD1 (5 bases). The CDR3 spans 12 residues. Germline CDR1 and CDR2: LGHDT and YNNKEL (reference sequence). Trimming took 2 bases from V and 7 from J, leaving 7 bases between them. Written as DNA, the CDR3 is TGTGCCAGCAGCCAACAGGGTTATACGCAGTATTTT. This encodes CASSQQGYTQYF.

This clonotype showed up many times. The V call is TRBV7-3, the J call TRBJ1-1; TRBD1 matches at 7 bases. The junction had 14 bases not matched to a gene; V was cut back by 1 base and J by 3 bases. The V gene's germline CDR1 is SGHTA and CDR2 FQGTGA. The CDR3 is made up of 18 amino acids. CDR3 sequence: CASSLNPFLQGSDTEAFF. CDR3 DNA: TGTGCCAGCAGCTTAAACCCCTTCCTACAGGGGTCGGACACTGAAGCTTTCTTT.

This clonotype was picked up a small number of times. The chain is built from TRBV7-8 and TRBJ2-1; D might be TRBD2 (7 bases). Germline CDR1 SGHVS, CDR2 FQNEAQ. The length of the CDR3 is 14 residues. The V end was cut by 0 bases, the J end by 8 bases, with 11 bases between. For the CDR3, the DNA is TGTGCCAGCAGCTTAGCGCGCGGGGGCTATGAGCAGTTCTTC. The encoded protein is CASSLARGGYEQFF. The variable domain in full, with the rest retrieved from reference TRBV7-8 and TRBJ2-1, is GAGVSQSPRYKVAKRGQDVALRCDPISGHVSLFWYQQALGQGPEFLTYFQNEAQLDKSGLPSDRFFAERPEGSVSTLKIQRTQQEDSAVYLCASSLARGGYEQFFGPGTRLTVL.

This sequence joins TRBV12-3 or TRBV12-4 and TRBJ2-5; either TRBD1 or TRBD2 may fit D (7 bases each). The V and J ends lost 6 bases and 4 bases respectively, with 18 bases between them. CDR3 length equals 15 residues. The CDR3 DNA reads as TGTGCCAGCAGCCCACAGGGGAGGGCGAGAGAGACCCAGTACTTC. It yields the protein CASSPQGRARETQYF.

The chain is built from TRBV4-3 and TRBJ1-4; no definite D call. Germline lookup yields CDR1 LGHNA and CDR2 YSLEER. The CDR3 has 16 residues. Trimming took off 0 bases at V and 3 bases at J, with 11 bases between the two ends. CDR3: CASSQDPAVSNEKLFF. CDR3 sequence (DNA): TGCGCCAGCAGCCAAGATCCAGCGGTATCTAATGAAAAACTGTTTTTT.

The CDR3 DNA sequence: TGCGCCAGCAGCCAAGGTATGGCTACGACCTACAATGAGCAGTTCTTC. Translated, it gives CASSQGMATTYNEQFF. This chain uses TRBV4-3 with TRBJ2-1; D is unclear. The V gene lost 1 base and the J gene lost 2 bases, with 12 bases spanning the gap. Germline CDR1 LGHNA, CDR2 YSLEER. CDR3 length: 16 amino acids.

J is TRBJ2-7 and V is TRBV11-2; 9 nucleotides line up with TRBD2. This CDR3 comprises 15 residues. Germline V CDR1 and CDR2: SGHAT, FQNNGV. The ends lost 4 bases at V and 3 bases at J; junction bases unmatched: 7. The CDR3 nucleotides are TGTGCCAGCAGCTCGATCCGGACTAGCGTCTACGAGCAGTACTTC. Its protein product is CASSSIRTSVYEQYF.

This clonotype has ten or more counts. This chain links TRBV7-2 with TRBJ1-6; TRBD1 is a possible D gene (5 bases). The CDR3 spans 16 residues. Germline loops: CDR1 SGHTA, CDR2 FQGNSA. Trimming took off 3 bases at V and 5 bases at J, with 14 bases between the two ends. CDR3 sequence reads: CASSLTGTMDNSPLHF. The CDR3 DNA reads TGTGCCAGCAGCTTGACCGGGACTATGGATAATTCACCCCTCCACTTT.

This clonotype was seen many times. The chain recombines TRBV6-5 with TRBJ2-4; no firm D call. V dropped 0 bases and J dropped 0 bases, with 15 bases sitting between them. The CDR3 has 18 amino acids. Germline lookup yields CDR1 MNHEY and CDR2 SVGAGI. CDR3 sequence (DNA): TGTGCCAGCAGTTACTCGATCTGGACGCCCTCAGCCAAAAACATTCAGTACTTC. Its protein product is CASSYSIWTPSAKNIQYF.

This clonotype was counted at least ten times. V and J are TRBV7-2 and TRBJ2-1, with D possibly called TRBD1 or TRBD2 (5 bases each). Germline V gene sequence: CDR1 SGHTA, CDR2 FQGNSA. V was pared by 5 bases and J by 15 bases, with 14 bases between. The CDR3 contains 11 residues. The CDR3 loop reads CASSTRDRTFF. The DNA for the CDR3 is TGTGCCAGCAGCACCCGGGACCGCACGTTCTTC. The full variable domain, completed using reference TRBV7-2 and TRBJ2-1, is GAGVSQSPSNKVTEKGKDVELRCDPISGHTALYWYRQSLGQGLEFLIYFQGNSAPDKSGLPSDRFSAERTGGSVSTLTIQRTQQEDSAVYLCASSTRDRTFFGPGTRLTVL.

Only a few counts were recorded for this clonotype. CDR3 sequence reads: CASRSPAGVTDTQYF. CDR3 coding DNA: TGTGCCAGCAGAAGCCCAGCGGGAGTTACAGATACGCAGTATTTT. The rearrangement links TRBV6-2 or TRBV6-3 to TRBJ2-3, with 8 bases fitting TRBD2. This CDR3 spans 15 amino acids. The germline CDR1 and CDR2 sequences are MNHEY and SVGEGT. With 6 bases clipped from V and 3 bases from J, the junction kept 8 bases outside the gene matches.

This clonotype was picked up a small number of times. This rearrangement joins TRBV12-3 or TRBV12-4 to TRBJ2-3; perhaps TRBD2 as D (5 bases). The CDR3 length is 16 residues. Trimming pared 5 bases from V and 0 bases from J, leaving 15 bases between. CDR3 nucleotide sequence: TGTGCCAGCAGTCCGGCGGGCCTCCGGAGCACAGATACGCAGTATTTT. It specifies CASSPAGLRSTDTQYF.

The chain links TRBV9 to TRBJ2-1; 8 positions agree with TRBD2. The CDR3 length is 15 residues. Germline loops: CDR1 SGDLS, CDR2 YYNGEE. J was trimmed by 7 bases and V by 0 bases; bases with no gene match: 6. The CDR3 bases are TGTGCCAGCAGCGTAGACCCGGGAGGGCCGAATGAGCAGTTCTTC. Translating it yields CASSVDPGGPNEQFF.

This clonotype has ten or more counts. The genes are TRBV7-2 and TRBJ2-1; possible D gene TRBD2, 5 bases. Trimming removed 2 bases from V and 6 bases from J, with 17 bases in between. Looked up from germline, CDR1 is SGHTA and CDR2 is FQGNSA. This CDR3 has 16 residues. The CDR3 reads CASSLTGGPPGNEQFF. As DNA, the CDR3 is TGTGCCAGCAGCTTAACGGGCGGGCCTCCGGGCAATGAGCAGTTCTTC.

This chain uses TRBV6-2 or TRBV6-3 with TRBJ2-7; D is uncertain. CDR1 is MNHEY and CDR2 is SVGEGT in the germline V gene. The V end lost 6 bases, the J end lost 3 bases, and 9 bases lay between the germline ends. The CDR3 runs 12 residues. The CDR3: CASSGASYEQYV. In DNA form, the CDR3 reads TGTGCCAGCAGCGGAGCTAGCTACGAGCAGTACGTC.

There are a few counts of this clonotype. This chain links TRBV15 with TRBJ2-2; D perhaps matches TRBD2 (6 bases). The CDR3 has 13 residues. Trimming stripped 10 bases from V and 4 bases from J, with 13 bases between. The germline V gene encodes CDR1 LNHNV and CDR2 YYDKDF (reference sequence). In nucleotides, the CDR3 is TGTGCCATCGGGACTGGCGGCACCGGGGAGCTGTTTTTT. It specifies CAIGTGGTGELFF.

The rearrangement uses TRBV7-8 and TRBJ2-2; D unresolved. The germline CDR1 and CDR2 sequences are SGHVS and FQNEAQ. This CDR3 has 13 residues. V lost 5 bases and J 5 bases, leaving 9 bases between the germline ends. CDR3 sequence reads: CASSETRTGELFF. DNA for the CDR3: TGTGCCAGCAGCGAGACAAGGACCGGGGAGCTGTTTTTT.